These 11 T cell receptor beta chains were sequenced from one sample in a study of shared clonotypes between healthy human individuals. Generated by immunoSEQ multiplex PCR, the TCRdb table keeps only in-frame clones and is missing some. The sample gives approximately 940,000 clones, around three quarters of which show up once; 1.5% is in the top ten. The material sequenced was memory CD4+ T cells sorted from blood. Described subset: CD45RA-negative fraction. All receptors come from a man between 18 and 29 years old in good health.

J is TRBJ2-2 and V is TRBV5-4, with 13 bases lining up with TRBD2. This CDR3 contains 18 residues. The germline V gene encodes CDR1 SGHNT and CDR2 YYREEE (reference sequence). With V trimmed by 0 bases and J by 5 bases, 7 bases remained unmatched. The CDR3 sequence: CASSLGPGLAGRTGELFF. DNA of the CDR3: TGTGCCAGCAGCTTGGGACCGGGACTAGCGGGACGGACCGGGGAGCTGTTTTTT.

This chain links TRBV27 with TRBJ2-1; 14 positions match TRBD2. There are 17 residues in the CDR3. Germline V CDR1 and CDR2: MNHEY, SMNVEV (reference sequence). V trimming: 3 bases; J trimming: 4 bases; junction bases outside the gene matches: 5. CDR3 sequence (DNA): TGTGCCAGCAGTTTGCGACTAGCGGGAGGGGGTTACAATGAGCAGTTCTTC. Residues: CASSLRLAGGGYNEQFF.

The rearrangement uses TRBV5-1 and TRBJ2-1; 10 bases fit TRBD2. The V gene's germline CDR1 is SGHRS and CDR2 YFSETQ. This CDR3 has 17 residues. V dropped 0 bases and J dropped 8; count of bases not matched to a gene: 11. The CDR3 here is CASSLAWGASGRDEQFF. CDR3 coding DNA: TGCGCCAGCAGCTTGGCCTGGGGGGCGAGCGGGAGGGATGAGCAGTTCTTC. Variable domain in full (rest from reference TRBV5-1 and TRBJ2-1): KAGVTQTPRYLIKTRGQQVTLSCSPISGHRSVSWYQQTPGQGLQFLFEYFSETQRNKGNFPGRFSGRQFSNSRSEMNVSTLELGDSALYLCASSLAWGASGRDEQFFGPGTRLTVL.

V gene TRBV28 combines with J gene TRBJ1-5; D call uncertain. Germline-derived CDR1 and CDR2 are MDHEN and SYDVKM. The V and J ends lost 4 bases and 2 bases respectively, with 9 bases between them. This CDR3 is 14 amino acids long. This chain's CDR3 is CASSSYFGNQPQHF. The CDR3 bases are TGTGCCAGCAGTTCTTACTTCGGCAATCAGCCCCAGCATTTT. Filled out from reference TRBV28 and TRBJ1-5, the complete variable domain reads DVKVTQSSRYLVKRTGEKVFLECVQDMDHENMFWYRQDPGLGLRLIYFSYDVKMKEKGDIPEGYSVSREKKERFSLILESASTNQTSMYLCASSSYFGNQPQHFGDGTRLSIL.

This clone occurred a few times. This chain connects TRBV12-5 to TRBJ2-5; no definite D call. CDR3 length: 12 residues. Germline lookup yields CDR1 LGHNT and CDR2 FRNRAP. Trimming removed 4 bases at V and 5 bases at J, with 8 bases between. The CDR3, as DNA: TGTGCTAGTGGTTCCAGTAGGGAGACCCAGTACTTC. This sequence encodes CASGSSRETQYF.

This clone has only one observation. In DNA form, the CDR3 reads TGTGCCTGGAGTGGGGGGCGCAACCAAGAGACCCAGTACTTC. Residues: CAWSGGRNQETQYF. V is TRBV30 and J is TRBJ2-5; possibly TRBD1 for D (6 bases). CDR1 GTSNPN and CDR2 SVGIG come from the germline V gene (reference sequence). The CDR3 has 14 amino acids. V lost 1 base and J 0 bases, leaving 9 bases between the germline ends.

V and J are TRBV19 and TRBJ2-1; 8 positions match TRBD1. The V segment lost 9 bases and the J segment 5 bases; nucleotides outside the gene matches: 6. The CDR3 has 13 residues. The germline V gene has CDR1 LNHDA and CDR2 SQIVND (reference sequence). Here the CDR3 reads CASRGLGNNEQFF. The CDR3 nucleotides read TGTGCCAGCAGGGGGCTGGGGAACAATGAGCAGTTCTTC.

In its sample, this clone was seen once. The chain employs TRBV6-5 and TRBJ2-7, with 13 bases aligning to TRBD2. V dropped 0 bases and J dropped 6; count of bases not matched to a gene: 2. Germline V CDR1 and CDR2: MNHEY, SVGAGI. The CDR3 consists of 15 residues. The CDR3 protein is CASSYSGLAGLEQYF. The CDR3, as DNA: TGTGCCAGCAGTTACTCGGGACTAGCGGGACTCGAGCAGTACTTC.

A few counts support this clone. V gene TRBV6-5 combines with J gene TRBJ2-7; D is uncertain. V gave up 6 bases and J gave up 7 bases, with 16 bases separating them. Looked up from germline, CDR1 is MNHEY and CDR2 is SVGAGI. This CDR3 spans 13 amino acids. The CDR3 sequence is CASSPSLIGEQYF. The CDR3 DNA follows: TGTGCCAGCAGCCCTTCCTTAATTGGTGAGCAGTACTTC.

This clone was seen once. This chain joins TRBV4-3 and TRBJ2-2; D remains unclear. The V end lost 6 bases, the J end lost 4 bases, and 12 bases lay between the germline ends. From germline, CDR1 is LGHNA and CDR2 YSLEER. The CDR3 totals 14 residues. The CDR3 bases are TGCGCCAGCAGTGGGTTTGTCGGCACCGGGGAGCTGTTTTTT. Translated, it gives CASSGFVGTGELFF.

This clone has a single count. CDR3 region: CASSFGGQGSYGYTF. The CDR3 DNA is TGTGCCAGCAGCTTTGGGGGACAGGGAAGCTATGGCTACACCTTC. The chain couples TRBV5-4 to TRBJ1-2; 9 bases fit TRBD1. CDR3 length: 15 amino acids. After removal of 2 bases from V and 4 bases from J, the junction contained 6 bases not matched to a gene. CDR1 is SGHNT, CDR2 YYREEE, per germline (reference sequence).